This T cell receptor beta chain was captured in a study of T cells in Graves' hyperthyroidism and ophthalmopathy. Looking at the study overall: Prior to any treatment, at the point of initial diagnosis, peripheral blood was collected.

Graves' hyperthyroidism was deemed stable given no ophthalmopathy progression within 18 months. The PBMCs had their origin in roughly 9.4 ml of fresh peripheral blood. The CDR3 regions of TCR beta were amplified from RNA transcripts. HTBI primers were used for first-round RT-PCR of the TCR CDR3. A single record per CDR3 protein comes from TCRdb applying MiXCR to the multiplex PCR reads. The sample lists under 250,000 distinct CDR3 sequences, around a sixth occurring once. In its sample, this clonotype was seen many times. Its antigen is unknown. Study-wide findings and caveats: In validation, the model predicted ophthalmopathy. These predictions came a median approximately 5.9 months before onset.

With V trimmed by 4 bases and J by 5 bases, 2 bases remained unmatched. The CDR3 runs 12 residues. Germline V CDR1 and CDR2: DFQATT, SNEGSKA (reference sequence). The sample comprised blood. This receptor was identified in a woman in her fifties or sixties with Graves' hyperthyroidism. The chain combines TRBV20-1 with TRBJ2-7; the match to TRBD2 covers 10 bases. The CDR3, as DNA: TGCAGTGCTATAACTAGCGGGAACGAGCAGTACTTC. The encoded protein is CSAITSGNEQYF.